These T cell receptor beta chains were read from a single sample in a study of T cell repertoires in cytomegalovirus infection. These TCRs are of unknown antigen specificity. From the reads, TCRdb called clonotypes with MiXCR, one entry per CDR3 protein. The sample shows about 110,000 distinct CDR3 sequences, roughly 30% of them seen only once. The sample was CD8+ T cells from cultured PBMCs, taken from culture after CMV antigen stimulation. Every receptor here comes from a human donor in good health (CMV status not recorded). Some clones in this sample may be carry-over from other donors' samples. CDR3s include the opening cysteine and the closing phenylalanine or tryptophan. A D gene is named only where the DNA matches it firmly. Expanded clones are given a class, and other clones once, few, many or no size at all.

abundance | j_gene | v_gene | d_gene | CDR3nt | CDR3aa
NA | TRBJ1-6 | TRBV6-1 | NA | TGTGCCAACAGTGAACCCAGAGATGCACGCGATTCACCCCTCCACTTT | CANSEPRDARDSPLHF
NA | TRBJ1-2 | TRBV12-5 | NA | TGTGCTAGTGGTACGGGTGGGGCGGATGATGGCTACACCTTC | CASGTGGADDGYTF
NA | TRBJ2-7 | TRBV6-1 | NA | TGTGCCAGCAGCCCCCTGGGGGGTCTCTACGAGCAGTACTTC | CASSPLGGLYEQYF
NA | TRBJ2-1 | TRBV7-8 | NA | TGTGCCAGCAGCTCGGGACGGAGCTCCTACAATGAGCAGTTCTTC | CASSSGRSSYNEQFF
few | TRBJ2-1 | TRBV11-2 | TRBD2 | TGTGCCAGCAGCTCCCACTCTAGCGGGGGGCTAAATGAGCAGTTCTTC | CASSSHSSGGLNEQFF
few | TRBJ2-2 | TRBV4-1 | TRBD2 | TGCGCCAGCAGCCCAAAGGCACTAGCGGGTGACGGGGAGCTGTTTTTT | CASSPKALAGDGELFF
NA | TRBJ1-1 | TRBV20-1 | TRBD1 | TGCAGTGCTAGAAGGGGGCTGAACACTGAAGCTTTCTTT | CSARRGLNTEAFF
NA | TRBJ2-2 | TRBV10-3 | NA | TGTGCCATCAGTGGGGACGGGAACACCGGGGAGCTGTTTTTT | CAISGDGNTGELFF
few | TRBJ1-5 | TRBV2 | TRBD1 | TGTGCCAGCAGTGAACAGGGACAGGTCGAGGATCAGCCCCAGCATTTT | CASSEQGQVEDQPQHF
NA | TRBJ1-6 | TRBV7-9 | TRBD1 | TGTGCCAGCAGCTTATGGACAGGGGATAATTCACCCCTCCACTTT | CASSLWTGDNSPLHF
NA | TRBJ2-4 | TRBV12-3/TRBV12-4 | TRBD2 | TGTGCCAGCAGTTTAGTTTTTGGGACTAGCGGGGCTAACAAAAACATTCAGTACTTC | CASSLVFGTSGANKNIQYF
few | TRBJ2-1 | TRBV7-2 | TRBD1 | TGTGCCAGCAGAGGACAGGGTTTCTACAATGAGCAGTTCTTC | CASRGQGFYNEQFF
few | TRBJ2-6 | TRBV20-1 | NA | TGCAGTGCTAGAAACCCGGACGGTGTTGGGGCCAACGTCCTGACTTTC | CSARNPDGVGANVLTF
many | TRBJ2-3 | TRBV7-2 | NA | TGTGCCAGCAGCCCCGGTATGGACACAGATACGCAGTATTTT | CASSPGMDTDTQYF
few | TRBJ1-1 | TRBV10-3 | NA | TGTGCCATCCAGGAACAGCCCCCGGGGGTGGCTTTCTTT | CAIQEQPPGVAFF
NA | TRBJ1-5 | TRBV4-1 | NA | TGCGCCAGCAGCCAAGAGGTCATTGATGTAATTAGCAATCAGCCCCAGCATTTT | CASSQEVIDVISNQPQHF
few | TRBJ1-6 | TRBV20-1 | NA | TGCAGTGCTAGAGAACGGGACACCCGCTATATTGCCCTCCACTTT | CSARERDTRYIALHF
few | TRBJ2-1 | TRBV12-3/TRBV12-4 | NA | TGTGCCAGCAGCGCGGGGTTGCCTTCCTACAATGAGCAGTTCTTC | CASSAGLPSYNEQFF
few | TRBJ2-3 | TRBV7-6 | NA | TGTGCCAGCAGCTTCTCCGAGGGGCCGGGAGATACGCAGTATTTT | CASSFSEGPGDTQYF
few | TRBJ2-5 | TRBV7-2 | TRBD1 | TGTGCCAGCAGCTTAGACAGGGGGGAGACCCAGTACTTC | CASSLDRGETQYF
NA | TRBJ2-7 | TRBV5-1 | NA | TGCGCCAGCAGCTCTGACAGGAGGCAATCCTACGAGCAGTACTTC | CASSSDRRQSYEQYF
few | TRBJ2-7 | TRBV27 | NA | TGTGCCAGCAGTTTTTTACAGGGCTACGAGCAGTACTTC | CASSFLQGYEQYF
few | TRBJ2-7 | TRBV7-2 | TRBD1 | TGTGCCAGCGGACCCGGGACAGGGGGGTTCGAGCAGTACTTC | CASGPGTGGFEQYF
NA | TRBJ2-7 | TRBV7-8 | NA | TGTGCCAGCAGTAGGGCCAGGGATAGATCCGAGCAGTACTTC | CASSRARDRSEQYF
NA | TRBJ2-7 | TRBV14 | NA | TGTGCCAGCAGCCAAGATCTCGCCGCCAGAGCCAACTTC | CASSQDLAARANF
NA | TRBJ2-1 | TRBV18 | NA | TGTGCCAGCTCACTCTTTAAAGGGACTGGCAATGAGCAGTTCTTC | CASSLFKGTGNEQFF
few | TRBJ1-2 | TRBV2 | NA | TGTGCCAGCAAAACCGCGCAAGGGGGGGACTATGGCTACACCTTC | CASKTAQGGDYGYTF
few | TRBJ1-5 | TRBV6-1 | NA | TGTGCCAGCAGTGAAACGATCTCTCCGCCCCAGCATTTT | CASSETISPPQHF
NA | TRBJ2-7 | TRBV2 | NA | TGTGCCAGCAGTGCCTCACGGCAATATCCCTACGAGCAGTACTTC | CASSASRQYPYEQYF
few | TRBJ2-1 | TRBV7-9 | TRBD1 | TGTGCCAGCAGACCAAGGACAGGGGTCTACAATGAGCAGTTCTTC | CASRPRTGVYNEQFF
NA | TRBJ1-6 | TRBV27 | TRBD1 | TGTGCCAGCAGTTCCCGGACAGGGGGTGATTCACCCCTCCACTTT | CASSSRTGGDSPLHF
many | TRBJ2-7 | TRBV7-2 | NA | TGTGCCAGCAGCTTAGCGGGGGGCGTTGGAGGGATGAGCTACGAGCAGTACTTC | CASSLAGGVGGMSYEQYF